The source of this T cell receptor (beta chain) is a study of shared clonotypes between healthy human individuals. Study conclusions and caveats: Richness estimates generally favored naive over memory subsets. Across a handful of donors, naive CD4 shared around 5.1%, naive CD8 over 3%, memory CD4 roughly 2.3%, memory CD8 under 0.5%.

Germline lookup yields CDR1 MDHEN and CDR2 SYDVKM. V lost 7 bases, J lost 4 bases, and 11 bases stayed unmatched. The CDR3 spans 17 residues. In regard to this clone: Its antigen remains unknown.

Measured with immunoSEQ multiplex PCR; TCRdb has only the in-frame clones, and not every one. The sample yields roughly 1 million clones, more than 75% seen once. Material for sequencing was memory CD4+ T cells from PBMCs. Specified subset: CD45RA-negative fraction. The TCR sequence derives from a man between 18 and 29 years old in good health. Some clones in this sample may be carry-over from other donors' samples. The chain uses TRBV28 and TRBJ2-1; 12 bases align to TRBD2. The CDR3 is CASKGLGLAGGYNEQFF. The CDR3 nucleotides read TGTGCCAGCAAGGGCCTGGGCCTAGCGGGAGGGTACAATGAGCAGTTCTTC.